The 7 T cell receptor beta chains below come from one sample, sequenced in a study of metastatic and nonmetastatic thyroid tumors. Thyroid surgery was preceded by no treatment in any patient. TCRdb reanalyzed the PCR reads with MiXCR. The table lists 17,000 or so clones, under 30% of them singletons. The sequencing sample was made of adjacent normal tissue. The receptors derive from a female donor with papillary thyroid cancer or a benign thyroid nodule (not recorded which). Some clones in this sample may be carry-over from other donors' samples.

The V and J genes are TRBV11-2 and TRBJ1-6; maybe TRBD1 (6 bases). Trimming removed 0 bases from V and 8 bases from J, with 11 bases in between. In germline, CDR1 is SGHAT, CDR2 FQNNGV. This CDR3 is built from 15 residues. The CDR3 DNA reads TGTGCCAGCAGCTTAGAGGGGGCGAGAGATTCACCCCTCCACTTT. This translates into CASSLEGARDSPLHF. The full variable domain, in which reference TRBV11-2 and TRBJ1-6 provide the parts outside the CDR3, is EAGVAQSPRYKIIEKRQSVAFWCNPISGHATLYWYQQILGQGPKLLIQFQNNGVVDDSQLPKDRFSAERLKGVDSTLKIQPAKLEDSAVYLCASSLEGARDSPLHFGNGTRLTVT.

V is TRBV11-1 and J is TRBJ2-7, with 10 bases matching TRBD2. The junction had 6 bases not matched to a gene; V was cut back by 4 bases and J by 3 bases. The germline gives CDR1 SGHAT, CDR2 FQDESV (reference sequence). The CDR3 length is 15 residues. The CDR3 loop is CASSSRTSGNYEQYF. The DNA of the CDR3 is TGTGCCAGCAGCTCCCGGACTAGCGGAAACTACGAGCAGTACTTC.

The chain has TRBV28 and TRBJ2-7, with TRBD1 as a possible D gene (6 bases). V dropped 6 bases and J dropped 3 bases, with 18 bases sitting between them. The CDR3 contains 15 residues. Germline lookup yields CDR1 MDHEN and CDR2 SYDVKM. Written as DNA, the CDR3 is TGTGCCAGCAGCGCCCCCGGGACAAATAACTACGAGCAGTACTTC. This codes for CASSAPGTNNYEQYF.

The V gene is TRBV20-1, the J gene TRBJ2-7; TRBD2 matches 12 bases. This CDR3 contains 14 residues. J gave up 3 bases and V 5 bases, and 5 bases lay outside the gene matches. Germline CDR1 is DFQATT and CDR2 is SNEGSKA (reference sequence). Here the CDR3 reads CSAPGTSGFYEQYF. In DNA form, the CDR3 reads TGCAGTGCTCCCGGGACTAGCGGGTTCTACGAGCAGTACTTC.

This clone has more than one count but fewer than ten. The chain is built from TRBV6-4 and TRBJ2-2; D gene ambiguous. Germline values: CDR1 MRHNA, CDR2 SNTAGT. V lost 10 bases to trimming and J lost 4 bases, with 16 bases between them. This CDR3 has 14 amino acids. CDR3 residues: CATSSNLGTGELFF. The CDR3 nucleotides read TGTGCCACCAGCTCCAACCTCGGCACCGGGGAGCTGTTTTTT.

By its share, this clone is medium-sized. The CDR3 sequence is CASSRSPPWTLSRFEEPQHF. The CDR3 nucleotides are TGTGCCAGCAGCCGCAGTCCCCCATGGACCTTGAGTCGCTTTGAGGAGCCCCAGCATTTT. The genes are TRBV3-2 and TRBJ1-5. TRBV3-2 is given as a pseudogene. The CDR3 is 20 amino acids.

This chain uses TRBV12-3 or TRBV12-4 with TRBJ1-2; TRBD1 might be the D (5 bases). The CDR3 contains 12 residues. Trimming cost V 7 bases and J 8 bases, with 14 bases left between them. In DNA, the CDR3 is TGTGCCAGCACCGGACGGAGGACAGGCTACACCTTC. Its protein is CASTGRRTGYTF.